The 14 T cell receptor beta chains reported below all come from one sample, sequenced in a study of blood T cell repertoires in COVID-19. The assay was immunoSEQ multiplex PCR, and TCRdb's table has in-frame clones only and misses some. The repertoire holds roughly 41,000 clones, with around 83% as singletons. The sequenced sample consisted of peripheral blood. These receptors originate from a woman of 80 years or more with acute or convalescent COVID-19.

This rearrangement joins TRBV7-2 to TRBJ2-5; 8 nucleotides align to TRBD1. Per the germline V gene, CDR1 is SGHTA and CDR2 is FQGNSA. This CDR3 is built from 15 residues. Germline trimming cut 5 bases from V and 3 bases from J; bases unmatched to any gene: 8. The CDR3 sequence is CASSASDRGKETQYF. The CDR3 DNA reads TGTGCCAGCAGCGCCTCAGACAGGGGTAAAGAGACCCAGTACTTC. Drawing the rest from reference TRBV7-2 and TRBJ2-5, the complete variable domain is GAGVSQSPSNKVTEKGKDVELRCDPISGHTALYWYRQSLGQGLEFLIYFQGNSAPDKSGLPSDRFSAERTGGSVSTLTIQRTQQEDSAVYLCASSASDRGKETQYFGPGTRLLVL.

V and J are TRBV6-1 and TRBJ2-2; D is unclear. Looked up from germline, CDR1 is MNHNS and CDR2 is SASEGT. The germline V and J ends were trimmed by 3 bases and 4 bases, with 6 bases remaining between them. This CDR3 has 13 residues. Here the CDR3 reads CASSEFSTGELFF. DNA of the CDR3: TGTGCCAGCAGTGAGTTCAGCACCGGGGAGCTGTTTTTT.

The chain has TRBV19 and TRBJ2-5; 12 positions match TRBD2. The CDR3 is made up of 14 amino acids. The J segment lost 5 bases and the V segment lost 9 bases, leaving 7 bases of the junction unmatched. Germline values: CDR1 LNHDA, CDR2 SQIVND (reference sequence). The CDR3 here is CASSTSGGSETQYF. CDR3 sequence (DNA): TGTGCCAGCTCTACTAGCGGGGGGAGTGAGACCCAGTACTTC.

CDR3 sequence reads: CASSRELAGGSYNEQFF. CDR3 in DNA: TGTGCCAGCTCACGAGAACTAGCGGGGGGTTCCTACAATGAGCAGTTCTTC. The V call is TRBV18, the J call TRBJ2-1, with 12 bases lining up with TRBD2. With V trimmed by 4 bases and J by 1 base, 5 bases remained unmatched. The germline gives CDR1 KGHSH, CDR2 LQKENI. The CDR3 length is 17 residues. Together with reference TRBV18 and TRBJ2-1, the CDR3 gives the full variable domain: NAGVMQNPRHLVRRRGQEARLRCSPMKGHSHVYWYRQLPEEGLKFMVYLQKENIIDESGMPKERFSAEFPKEGPSILRIQQVVRGDSAAYFCASSRELAGGSYNEQFFGPGTRLTVL.

V gene TRBV7-8 combines with J gene TRBJ1-2; 12 bases align to TRBD1. This CDR3 is 17 amino acids long. CDR1 is SGHVS, CDR2 FQNEAQ, per germline. J gave up 7 bases and V 5 bases, and 14 bases lay outside the gene matches. The CDR3 coding sequence is TGTGCCAGCAGCCCGAATAACCCGGGACAGGGGGCAGGTGGCTACACCTTC. It yields the protein CASSPNNPGQGAGGYTF.

This clone appeared once. The chain couples TRBV5-1 to TRBJ2-7, with 8 bases matching TRBD1. Germline trimming cut 4 bases from V and 0 bases from J; bases unmatched to any gene: 12. The CDR3 has 17 amino acids. The germline CDR1 and CDR2 sequences are SGHRS and YFSETQ. The DNA for the CDR3 is TGCGCCAGCAGCCGTTCCTCTACAGGGGGGATCTCCTACGAGCAGTACTTC. It is translated as CASSRSSTGGISYEQYF.

This chain uses TRBV4-3 with TRBJ1-4; a possible D gene is TRBD1 (6 bases). Germline V gene sequence: CDR1 LGHNA, CDR2 YSLEER. V was clipped by 0 bases and J by 6 bases, with 14 bases between them. The CDR3 consists of 16 residues. The CDR3 loop reads CASSQDRDIDDEKLFF. In nucleotides, the CDR3 is TGCGCCAGCAGCCAAGATAGGGACATAGATGATGAAAAACTGTTTTTT.

The chain joins TRBV7-9 to TRBJ1-4; TRBD1 matches at 9 bases. The length of the CDR3 is 14 residues. The trim removed 4 bases at V and 10 bases at J, leaving 7 bases unmatched. Per germline, CDR1 SEHNR and CDR2 FQNEAQ (reference sequence). The CDR3, as DNA: TGTGCCAGCAGCTCCGGACAGGGGATCGGAAAACTGTTTTTT. As protein: CASSSGQGIGKLFF.

The rearrangement joins TRBV5-1 to TRBJ2-3, with a weak D call TRBD1 (6 bases). Germline V gene lookup returns CDR1 SGHRS and CDR2 YFSETQ. The CDR3 length is 18 residues. Trimming cost V 6 bases and J 2 bases, with 25 bases left between them. The CDR3 DNA sequence: TGCGCCAGCAACGTCTTCAGAAACCGGGACATTTACACAGATACGCAGTATTTT. This translates into CASNVFRNRDIYTDTQYF.

The chain has TRBV27 and TRBJ2-1, with a possible D match to TRBD1 (6 bases). Germline values: CDR1 MNHEY, CDR2 SMNVEV (reference sequence). V was cut by 4 bases and J by 0 bases, with 16 bases left in between. This CDR3 is 17 amino acids long. DNA of the CDR3: TGTGCCAGCAGTTACCTCCGGGACACTGGCTCCTACAATGAGCAGTTCTTC. Its translation: CASSYLRDTGSYNEQFF.

The V and J genes are TRBV12-3 or TRBV12-4 and TRBJ1-2; 8 nucleotides agree with TRBD1. J gave up 8 bases and V 7 bases, and 9 bases lay outside the gene matches. CDR3 size: 13 residues. The CDR3 nucleotides read TGTGCCAGCACCTCGCAGGGGGCGCGGGGCTACACCTTC. It is translated as CASTSQGARGYTF.

The genes are TRBV19 and TRBJ2-5, with D uncertain. The CDR3 consists of 16 residues. The V gene lost 0 bases and the J gene lost 5 bases, with 16 bases spanning the gap. CDR1 LNHDA and CDR2 SQIVND come from the germline V gene (reference sequence). The CDR3 DNA is TGTGCCAGTAGTATAGATCGGAACCTGGGCAGGGAGACCCAGTACTTC. This gives the protein CASSIDRNLGRETQYF.

This chain uses TRBV6-5 with TRBJ1-6; D is perhaps TRBD1 (5 bases). Trimming removed 2 bases from V and 5 bases from J, with 10 bases in between. There are 15 residues in the CDR3. CDR1 MNHEY and CDR2 SVGAGI come from the germline V gene. The CDR3 region is CASSYDQGNNSPLHF. The CDR3 DNA is TGTGCCAGCAGTTACGATCAGGGTAATAATTCACCCCTCCACTTT.

The V and J genes are TRBV10-2 and TRBJ2-7, with 9 bases lining up with TRBD1. The CDR3 is 14 residues long. Trimming took 3 bases from V and 4 from J; bases not matched to a gene: 4. Looked up from germline, CDR1 is WSHSY and CDR2 is SAAADI. CDR3 nucleotides: TGCGCCAGCAGTGACCCGGGACAGGGATACGAGCAGTACTTC. Protein sequence: CASSDPGQGYEQYF.